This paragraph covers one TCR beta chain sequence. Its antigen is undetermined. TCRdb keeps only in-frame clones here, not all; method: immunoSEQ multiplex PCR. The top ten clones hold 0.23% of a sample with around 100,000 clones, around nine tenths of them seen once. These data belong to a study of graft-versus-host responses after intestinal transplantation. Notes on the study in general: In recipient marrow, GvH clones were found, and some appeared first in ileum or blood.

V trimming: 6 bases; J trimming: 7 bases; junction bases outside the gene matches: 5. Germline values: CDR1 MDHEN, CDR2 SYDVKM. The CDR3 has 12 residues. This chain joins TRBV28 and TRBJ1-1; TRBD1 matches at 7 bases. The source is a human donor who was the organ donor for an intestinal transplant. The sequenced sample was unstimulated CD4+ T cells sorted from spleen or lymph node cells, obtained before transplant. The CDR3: CASSFRQGEAFF. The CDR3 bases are TGTGCCAGCAGCTTCCGACAGGGTGAAGCTTTCTTT. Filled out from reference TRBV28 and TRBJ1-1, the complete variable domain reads DVKVTQSSRYLVKRTGEKVFLECVQDMDHENMFWYRQDPGLGLRLIYFSYDVKMKEKGDIPEGYSVSREKKERFSLILESASTNQTSMYLCASSFRQGEAFFGQGTRLTVV.